These 18 T cell receptor beta chains originate from one sample sequenced in a study of control samples from healthy donors and cancer patients. The data were produced by immunoSEQ multiplex PCR, yet TCRdb's version contains in-frame clones alone and is incomplete. Here the sample spans under 70,000 clones, roughly 87% being singletons. Sequenced material: blood. All receptors derive from a man in his fifties or sixties in good health.

The chain is built from TRBV6-1 and TRBJ1-1; tentatively, D is TRBD1 (6 bases). V was shortened by 3 bases and J by 1 base, with 12 bases between the two germline ends. This CDR3 is built from 15 residues. CDR1 and CDR2 from the germline V gene are MNHNS and SASEGT. The CDR3 DNA sequence: TGTGCCAGCAGTGATGGGAGGGGACAGAACACTGAAGCTTTCTTT. It is translated as CASSDGRGQNTEAFF.

The CDR3 spells CASSPSRLADNEQFF. DNA for the CDR3: TGCGCCAGCAGCCCAAGTCGCCTAGCGGACAATGAGCAGTTCTTC. This sequence joins TRBV5-1 and TRBJ2-1, with TRBD2 matching over 7 bases. This CDR3 is built from 15 residues. V dropped 4 bases and J dropped 5; count of bases not matched to a gene: 9. The germline gives CDR1 SGHRS, CDR2 YFSETQ.

Here the CDR3 reads CASSESYSGISEQFF. The CDR3 region has the DNA TGCGCCAGCAGTGAGTCGTATAGCGGGATAAGTGAGCAGTTCTTC. The J gene is TRBJ2-1, the V gene TRBV10-1; TRBD2 matches 8 bases. Germline V lookup: CDR1 WNHNN, CDR2 SYGVQD (reference sequence). V gave up 0 bases and J gave up 9 bases; unmatched junction bases: 7. The CDR3 is made up of 15 amino acids.

This clone was seen only once. The V call is TRBV4-3, the J call TRBJ1-2; D unclear. CDR3 length: 14 residues. CDR1 is LGHNA, CDR2 YSLEER, per germline. Trimming took 0 bases from V and 7 from J, leaving 12 bases between them. CDR3 region: CASSQESGRSGYTF. CDR3 nucleotides: TGCGCCAGCAGCCAAGAGTCCGGACGTTCTGGCTACACCTTC.

The V and J genes are TRBV19 and TRBJ1-4; a possible D gene is TRBD1 (5 bases). The CDR3 covers 14 residues. Germline lookup yields CDR1 LNHDA and CDR2 SQIVND (reference sequence). Trimming took off 3 bases at V and 7 bases at J, with 12 bases between the two ends. CDR3: CASSMRQGGEKLFF. CDR3 nucleotide sequence: TGTGCCAGTAGTATGCGGCAGGGAGGTGAAAAACTGTTTTTT. Using reference TRBV19 and TRBJ1-4 for the parts outside the CDR3, the full variable domain is DGGITQSPKYLFRKEGQNVTLSCEQNLNHDAMYWYRQDPGQGLRLIYYSQIVNDFQKGDIAEGYSVSREKKESFPLTVTSAQKNPTAFYLCASSMRQGGEKLFFGSGTQLSVL.

The genes are TRBV6-5 and TRBJ2-7, with D hard to call. Germline values: CDR1 MNHEY, CDR2 SVGAGI. CDR3 size: 13 residues. The V gene lost 2 bases and the J gene lost 4 bases, with 9 bases spanning the gap. CDR3 nucleotides: TGTGCCAGCAGTTACCCGGGTGCGTACGAGCAGTACTTC. It translates to CASSYPGAYEQYF.

The chain has TRBV28 and TRBJ1-5, with 7 positions matching TRBD1. The CDR3 spans 16 residues. V dropped 5 bases and J dropped 3; count of bases not matched to a gene: 10. Germline loops: CDR1 MDHEN, CDR2 SYDVKM. This CDR3 reads CASSNSGTDYNQPQHF. Here the CDR3 DNA reads TGTGCCAGCAGTAACTCCGGGACAGATTACAATCAGCCCCAGCATTTT.

This clone was detected once. The V call is TRBV7-2, the J call TRBJ2-1; D uncertain. Deletions cut 1 base from V and 7 bases from J, with 5 bases between. The CDR3 consists of 12 residues. The germline CDR1 and CDR2 sequences are SGHTA and FQGNSA. The chain's CDR3 is CASSLGRNEQFF. CDR3 coding DNA: TGTGCCAGCAGCTTAGGGCGGAATGAGCAGTTCTTC.

The V and J genes are TRBV5-1 and TRBJ1-1, with TRBD1 as a possible D gene (6 bases). The CDR3 is 15 amino acids. Germline CDR1 SGHRS, CDR2 YFSETQ. Between the trimmed V and J ends, which lost 2 bases and 5 bases, there was a span of 16 bases. CDR3 bases: TGCGCCAGCAGCTTAACAGGGCGAGGGTGGACTGAAGCTTTCTTT. Translation: CASSLTGRGWTEAFF.

The chain links TRBV7-3 to TRBJ1-1; D is unclear. CDR3 length: 13 amino acids. The germline CDR1 and CDR2 sequences are SGHTA and FQGTGA. With 2 bases removed from V and 1 base from J, the gap between germline ends came to 5 bases. Written as DNA, the CDR3 is TGTGCCAGCAGCTTAGGCCAGAACACTGAAGCTTTCTTT. This encodes CASSLGQNTEAFF.

The rearrangement links TRBV10-2 to TRBJ2-1; D is possibly TRBD1 or TRBD2 (5 bases each). From germline, CDR1 is WSHSY and CDR2 SAAADI. The germline V and J ends were trimmed by 6 bases and 8 bases, with 14 bases remaining between them. This CDR3 spans 13 amino acids. The CDR3 spells CASRLGVVDEQFF. CDR3 bases: TGCGCCAGCAGACTAGGGGTGGTAGATGAGCAGTTCTTC.

About this clone: A junction boundary mismatches the germline segment, possibly from a read error. Other nucleotide sequences from this sample produce the same CDR3. This chain joins TRBV5-6 and TRBJ2-2, with D possibly matching TRBD1 (6 bases). The CDR3 is 14 residues long. The V gene's germline CDR1 is SGHDT and CDR2 YYEEEE. CDR3: CASSSRSTGGELFF. DNA for the CDR3: TGTGCCAGTAGCTCCCGTTCTACAGGGGGGGAGCTGTTTTTT.

The table lists this clone with a few counts. This chain connects TRBV9 to TRBJ2-5; D is unresolved. V shed 0 bases and J shed 3 bases, with 6 bases lying between them. Germline V lookup: CDR1 SGDLS, CDR2 YYNGEE. The CDR3 loop spans 13 amino acids. This chain's CDR3 is CASSVEWEETQYF. CDR3 in DNA: TGTGCCAGCAGCGTAGAATGGGAAGAGACCCAGTACTTC. Full variable domain (remainder filled in from reference TRBV9 and TRBJ2-5): DSGVTQTPKHLITATGQRVTLRCSPRSGDLSVYWYQQSLDQGLQFLIQYYNGEERAKGNILERFSAQQFPDLHSELNLSSLELGDSALYFCASSVEWEETQYFGPGTRLLVL.

V usage is TRBV12-5 and J usage is TRBJ1-2; perhaps TRBD1 as D (6 bases). The CDR3 totals 16 residues. Germline values: CDR1 LGHNT, CDR2 FRNRAP. Trimming pared 3 bases from V and 8 bases from J, leaving 22 bases between. The chain's CDR3 is CASGLESGTPKQGYTF. DNA for the CDR3: TGTGCTAGTGGTTTAGAATCGGGGACACCGAAGCAGGGCTACACCTTC.

The rearrangement uses TRBV6-5 and TRBJ1-2; tentative D call: TRBD1 (6 bases). With 8 bases removed from V and 4 bases from J, the gap between germline ends came to 17 bases. CDR1 is MNHEY, CDR2 SVGAGI, per germline. The CDR3 runs to 14 residues. The chain's CDR3 is CASLPLGGAYGYTF. The CDR3 DNA reads TGTGCCAGCTTGCCCCTTGGGGGCGCCTATGGCTACACCTTC.

The chain carries TRBV19 and TRBJ1-3; 9 bases are shared with TRBD1. Unmatched junction bases numbered 12, after V lost 6 bases and J lost 6 bases. CDR3 length: 16 amino acids. CDR1 and CDR2 (germline): LNHDA, SQIVND (reference sequence). The CDR3 sequence is CASRLGGQGSQNTIYF. The CDR3 DNA follows: TGTGCCAGTAGGCTTGGGGGACAGGGAAGCCAAAACACCATATATTTT.

This chain links TRBV6-5 with TRBJ1-5, with D hard to call. Germline V gene lookup returns CDR1 MNHEY and CDR2 SVGAGI. This CDR3 has 12 residues. Written as DNA, the CDR3 is TGTGCAATAGACTCCGGGAATCAGCCCCAGCATTTT. Its translation is CAIDSGNQPQHF.

To note about this clone: At one of its ends the junction is not consistent with the germline gene, which may arise from a read error. The V and J genes are TRBV6-5 and TRBJ2-7; no clear D gene. The CDR3 loop spans 13 amino acids. Germline CDR1 reads MNHEY; CDR2 reads SVGAGI. CDR3 sequence reads: CASSNSPGYEQYF. In nucleotides, the CDR3 is TGTGCCAGCAGTAACTCCCCGGGCTACGAGCAGTACTTC.